This entry is about one TCR beta chain. The data stem from a study of memory CD8 T cells in hepatitis C reinfection. Looking at the study overall: HCV reinfection meant a positive HCV RNA test after two negative tests at least 60 days apart.

Germline assignment: CDR1 SGHKS and CDR2 YYEKEE (reference sequence). The length of the CDR3 is 16 residues. J gave up 4 bases and V 4 bases, and 11 bases lay outside the gene matches. Only in-frame clones appear in the TCRdb table, and some are missing; sequencing was by immunoSEQ multiplex PCR. The sample yields thousands of clones, about nine tenths seen once. As to time point: late/post reinfection, 12 to 24 weeks after detection. Sorted cells were sequenced directly ex vivo without any in vitro expansion. This rearrangement joins TRBV5-5 to TRBJ1-5, with 7 bases identical to TRBD1. The sample was naive CD8+ T cells sorted from blood. This clonotype originated in a man in his fifties or sixties with hepatitis C virus infection. CDR3 loop: CASSPILTGSNQPQHF. The CDR3 DNA is TGTGCCAGCAGCCCTATCTTGACAGGGAGTAATCAGCCCCAGCATTTT.